The TCR beta chain described here comes from a study of blood T cell repertoires in COVID-19. Looking at the study overall: From T cells, B-cell-depleted T cells, or PBMCs came the material, which was cDNA or gDNA.

Sequencing used immunoSEQ multiplex PCR; TCRdb keeps in-frame clones, though not all of them. The table records fewer than 85,000 clones, more than 60% of them present only once. This CDR3 has 12 residues. Germline V gene sequence: CDR1 KGHSH, CDR2 LQKENI. Trimming cost V 4 bases and J 6 bases, with 9 bases left between them. V usage is TRBV18 and J usage is TRBJ1-2; D perhaps matches TRBD1 (6 bases). The sequencing sample was made of peripheral blood. The source is a woman older than 75 with active or convalescent COVID-19. For the CDR3, the DNA is TGTGCCAGCTCACGAAACAGGGATGGCTACACCTTC. Residues: CASSRNRDGYTF.